The present TCR beta chain was sequenced within a study of molecular identifiers for immune sequencing clone quantification. For this clonotype: Its antigen is unidentified.

CDR3 length: 13 amino acids. Germline CDR1 reads MNHNY; CDR2 reads SVGAGI (reference sequence). V lost 4 bases, J lost 2 bases, and 9 bases lay in between. The bulk TCR libraries were made with methods described before and with listed TCR primers. TCRdb fed the PCR reads into MiXCR, producing one record per CDR3 protein. The sample records 97,000 or so distinct CDR3 sequences, around 37% being singletons. Study conclusions and caveats: For effector cells, clones above 20 RNA copies held over 98% of molecules; for naive cells, under 1%.

The J gene is TRBJ2-7, the V gene TRBV6-6, with D possibly being TRBD1 (5 bases). This clonotype originated in a human donor in good health. Some libraries in this study had Jurkat cell RNA spiked in. The specimen sequenced was naive CD8+ T cells from blood, with Jurkat cell RNA spiked in. Subset reported: FACS-sorted CD8+CD4-CCR7+CD45RA+ naive T cells. In nucleotides, the CDR3 is TGTGCCAGCAGTTCTCCAGGGCCCTACGAGCAGTACTTC. Protein: CASSSPGPYEQYF.